This T cell receptor beta chain was obtained from a study of blood T cell repertoires in COVID-19. Study overall: Specimens from acute and convalescent COVID-19 originated in the United States, Italy and Spain. T cells, B-cell-depleted T cells, or PBMCs provided the cDNA or gDNA that served as material.

Libraries were prepared by immunoSEQ multiplex PCR; TCRdb keeps only in-frame clonotypes and omits some of them. Found here are more than 200,000 clones, about 86% of them singletons; the top ten hold under 2.5%. Germline V gives CDR1 SGHDN, CDR2 FVKESK. Trimming left V 11 bases short and J 2 bases short, with 18 bases between. This CDR3 contains 14 residues. The gene calls are TRBV14 and TRBJ1-2; D gene ambiguous. The TCR comes from a man aged 25-45 years with active or convalescent COVID-19. The sample consisted of peripheral blood. The CDR3 here is CAGSVGEQNYGYTF. CDR3 in DNA: TGTGCCGGCTCTGTCGGGGAACAAAACTATGGCTACACCTTC.